This entry lists 21 T cell receptor beta chains sequenced from one sample in a study of T cells after posttransplantation cyclophosphamide. Profiled with immunoSEQ multiplex PCR; TCRdb holds only in-frame clones, not every one. The sample carries under 15,000 clones, over 80% recorded once. The sequenced sample consisted of memory CD4+ T cells sorted from PBMCs. The receptors here all came from a man between 45 and 60 years old in good health, CMV-negative, and a related stem cell transplant donor.

This rearrangement joins TRBV10-3 to TRBJ2-5, with D possibly being TRBD1 (6 bases). TRBJ2-7 explains the end of the DNA better; the J call may be wrong. Germline loops: CDR1 ENHRY, CDR2 SYGVKD. The CDR3 consists of 15 residues. CDR3 nucleotide sequence: TGTGCCATCAGGAGCGGTCGGGACACGAGCTACGAGCAGTACTTC. It codes for CAIRSGRDTSYEQYF.

A single count supports this clone. The J gene is TRBJ2-5, the V gene TRBV7-2, with D possibly TRBD2 on 6 matching bases. The CDR3 is 13 amino acids. Germline CDR1 and CDR2: SGHTA and FQGNSA. V lost 6 bases, J lost 3 bases, and 11 bases lay in between. CDR3 loop: CASSPDYKETQYF. In nucleotides, the CDR3 is TGTGCCAGCAGTCCGGACTATAAAGAGACCCAGTACTTC.

CDR3 coding DNA: TGTGCCAGTAGTATACAGGGGGCAGATACGCAGTATTTT. As protein: CASSIQGADTQYF. The chain uses TRBV19 and TRBJ2-3; 7 nucleotides align to TRBD1. This CDR3 contains 13 residues. J gave up 4 bases and V 2 bases, and 0 bases lay outside the gene matches. Germline V gene lookup returns CDR1 LNHDA and CDR2 SQIVND (reference sequence).

This chain uses TRBV5-5 with TRBJ2-7; the match to TRBD1 covers 9 bases. This CDR3 contains 15 residues. Per germline, CDR1 SGHKS and CDR2 YYEKEE (reference sequence). V trimming: 4 bases; J trimming: 0 bases; junction bases outside the gene matches: 5. The CDR3 protein is CASSRQTGGSYEQYF. In nucleotides, the CDR3 is TGTGCCAGCAGCCGACAGACAGGGGGCTCCTACGAGCAGTACTTC. The full variable domain, completed using reference TRBV5-5 and TRBJ2-7, is DAGVTQSPTHLIKTRGQQVTLRCSPISGHKSVSWYQQVLGQGPQFIFQYYEKEERGRGNFPDRFSARQFPNYSSELNVNALLLGDSALYLCASSRQTGGSYEQYFGPGTRLTVT.

The chain employs TRBV11-1 and TRBJ2-7; D gene ambiguous. Germline-derived CDR1 and CDR2 are SGHAT and FQDESV (reference sequence). Trimming removed 1 base at V and 7 bases at J, with 11 bases between. CDR3 length equals 13 residues. The CDR3 loop is CASSLGSLGEQYF. For the CDR3, the DNA is TGTGCCAGCAGCTTAGGCTCTCTAGGAGAGCAGTACTTC.

V usage is TRBV7-3 and J usage is TRBJ2-5, with TRBD1 as a possible D gene (5 bases). Per the germline V gene, CDR1 is SGHTA and CDR2 is FQGTGA. The CDR3 loop spans 15 amino acids. V was trimmed by 2 bases and J by 3 bases, leaving 13 bases between them. The CDR3 DNA reads as TGTGCCAGCAGCTTATTTGGGCAGGGCAAAGAGACCCAGTACTTC. It codes for CASSLFGQGKETQYF.

J is TRBJ1-2 and V is TRBV5-1; D might be TRBD1 (5 bases). Per the germline V gene, CDR1 is SGHRS and CDR2 is YFSETQ. V was shortened by 4 bases and J by 8 bases, with 18 bases between the two germline ends. The length of the CDR3 is 14 residues. The CDR3 loop is CASSRNQGIGGYTF. CDR3 DNA sequence: TGCGCCAGCAGCCGGAATCAGGGTATTGGAGGCTACACCTTC. Supplemented by reference TRBV5-1 and TRBJ1-2, the full variable domain reads KAGVTQTPRYLIKTRGQQVTLSCSPISGHRSVSWYQQTPGQGLQFLFEYFSETQRNKGNFPGRFSGRQFSNSRSEMNVSTLELGDSALYLCASSRNQGIGGYTFGSGTRLTVV.

V is TRBV18 and J is TRBJ2-7, with 8 bases aligning to TRBD2. In germline, CDR1 is KGHSH, CDR2 LQKENI. There are 13 residues in the CDR3. Trimming removed 6 bases from V and 5 bases from J; junction bases left unmatched: 6. The DNA of the CDR3 is TGTGCCAGCTCCAAAGCGGGAGTGGACGAGCAGTACTTC. Protein product: CASSKAGVDEQYF.

This clone was observed a handful of times. The chain has TRBV9 and TRBJ2-2; D is undetermined. Trimming removed 6 bases at V and 6 bases at J, with 18 bases between. The CDR3 covers 15 residues. Germline CDR1 and CDR2: SGDLS and YYNGEE. DNA for the CDR3: TGTGCCAGCACCCGTGGGCAGGTCAGGTCCGGGGAGCTGTTTTTT. Amino acids: CASTRGQVRSGELFF.

This clone appeared once. The chain combines TRBV6-6 with TRBJ2-1; D is unclear. Between the trimmed V and J ends, which lost 6 bases and 0 bases, there was a span of 9 bases. Germline-derived CDR1 and CDR2 are MNHNY and SVGAGI (reference sequence). This CDR3 has 14 residues. CDR3 amino acids: CASSGSSSYNEQFF. The DNA for the CDR3 is TGTGCCAGCAGCGGGTCTAGCTCCTACAATGAGCAGTTCTTC.

The gene calls are TRBV14 and TRBJ1-1; D gene unclear. The germline V gene has CDR1 SGHDN and CDR2 FVKESK. V shed 2 bases and J shed 1 base, with 8 bases lying between them. CDR3 length: 14 amino acids. The DNA for the CDR3 is TGTGCCAGCAGCCAACTCTGGCAGAACACTGAAGCTTTCTTT. Translation gives CASSQLWQNTEAFF.

The rearrangement uses TRBV6-6 and TRBJ1-4; 9 positions match TRBD1. This CDR3 is 12 amino acids long. CDR1 and CDR2 from the germline V gene are MNHNY and SVGAGI (reference sequence). Germline trimming cut 6 bases from V and 11 bases from J; bases unmatched to any gene: 4. DNA of the CDR3: TGTGCCAGCAGGGGACAGGGCGGGAAACTGTTTTTT. It is translated as CASRGQGGKLFF.

The rearrangement joins TRBV21-1 to TRBJ2-7; no DNA check was done on the table's D call, TRBD1. TRBV21-1 is tagged as a pseudogene. This CDR3 region has 14 residues. The CDR3: CASRTGHFSYEQYF. The CDR3 DNA is TGTGCCAGCAGGACGGGACACTTCTCCTACGAGCAGTACTTC.

The CDR3: CASRSQGMANEKLFF. The CDR3 DNA sequence: TGTGCCAGCAGATCCCAGGGGATGGCTAATGAAAAACTGTTTTTT. The chain employs TRBV2 and TRBJ1-4; D may be TRBD1 (6 bases). Trimming stripped 6 bases from V and 3 bases from J, with 14 bases between. This CDR3 has 15 residues. CDR1 and CDR2 (germline): SNHLY, FYNNEI. Full variable domain (outside the CDR3, taken from reference TRBV2 and TRBJ1-4): EPEVTQTPSHQVTQMGQEVILRCVPISNHLYFYWYRQILGQKVEFLVSFYNNEISEKSEIFDDQFSVERPDGSNFTLKIRSTKLEDSAMYFCASRSQGMANEKLFFGSGTQLSVL.

The rearrangement links TRBV2 to TRBJ2-7; D is possibly TRBD2 (5 bases). CDR3 length equals 14 residues. Trimming shortened V by 0 bases and J by 7 bases, and 13 bases separated the two germline ends. Germline CDR1 is SNHLY and CDR2 is FYNNEI. This chain's CDR3 is CASSEALLRGEQYF. CDR3 nucleotide sequence: TGTGCCAGCAGTGAAGCCCTCCTACGCGGGGAGCAGTACTTC. The whole variable domain, remainder taken from reference TRBV2 and TRBJ2-7, is EPEVTQTPSHQVTQMGQEVILRCVPISNHLYFYWYRQILGQKVEFLVSFYNNEISEKSEIFDDQFSVERPDGSNFTLKIRSTKLEDSAMYFCASSEALLRGEQYFGPGTRLTVT.

The rearrangement joins TRBV2 to TRBJ2-5, with a possible D match to TRBD2 (6 bases). The V gene's germline CDR1 is SNHLY and CDR2 FYNNEI. The CDR3 runs to 15 residues. V gave up 6 bases and J gave up 1 base, with 15 bases separating them. CDR3 amino acids: CASRQPGLFQETQYF. The CDR3 region has the DNA TGTGCCAGCAGACAACCGGGACTGTTCCAAGAGACCCAGTACTTC.

The DNA for the CDR3 is TGTGCCAGCAGAACGGGACAGGGGGCTATTGAAGCTTTCTTT. Translation: CASRTGQGAIEAFF. This chain uses TRBV2 with TRBJ1-1, with 12 nucleotides matching TRBD1. This CDR3 is 14 amino acids long. Germline V gives CDR1 SNHLY, CDR2 FYNNEI. V trimming: 6 bases; J trimming: 7 bases; junction bases outside the gene matches: 6.

The rearrangement uses TRBV7-9 and TRBJ1-4; TRBD1 might be the D (5 bases). V was clipped by 5 bases and J by 7 bases, with 17 bases between them. The CDR3 has 15 amino acids. Germline-derived CDR1 and CDR2 are SEHNR and FQNEAQ (reference sequence). The CDR3 DNA reads as TGTGCCAGCAGCAACAGGCTTCGGAGCAGTGAAAAACTGTTTTTT. Residues: CASSNRLRSSEKLFF.

The chain has TRBV29-1 and TRBJ2-5; TRBD1 might be the D (5 bases). This CDR3 spans 13 amino acids. The V gene lost 4 bases and the J gene lost 1 base, with 10 bases spanning the gap. Germline V gives CDR1 SQVTM, CDR2 ANQGSEA. CDR3 coding DNA: TGCAGCGTTGTCTGGCAGGGCCAAGAGACCCAGTACTTC. Protein product: CSVVWQGQETQYF.

The rearrangement uses TRBV2 and TRBJ2-3; 8 positions agree with TRBD1. The germline V gene encodes CDR1 SNHLY and CDR2 FYNNEI. V shed 10 bases, J shed 5 bases, and the junction held 5 bases outside the gene matches. The CDR3 loop spans 12 amino acids. This CDR3 is CATRQGRDTQYF. The DNA of the CDR3 is TGTGCCACTAGACAGGGGAGAGATACGCAGTATTTT.

This chain links TRBV4-3 with TRBJ1-6; TRBD1 is a possible D gene (5 bases). The CDR3 has 14 amino acids. V lost 2 bases and J lost 11, with 13 bases in between. The germline CDR1 and CDR2 sequences are LGHNA and YSLEER. CDR3 bases: TGCGCCAGCAGCCAACGCTCAGGGTTAGCACCCCTCCACTTT. It encodes CASSQRSGLAPLHF.